The 24 T cell receptor beta chains below come from one sample, sequenced in a study of OX40 agonist ivuxolimab in advanced cancers. Measured with immunoSEQ multiplex PCR; TCRdb has only the in-frame clones, and not every one. The sample includes around 80,000 clones, 65% to 90% of them seen just once. The sample in question was CD4+ or CD8+ T cells sorted from blood, obtained in a trial of the OX40 agonist ivuxolimab. These receptors all stem from an adult with an advanced solid tumor such as melanoma, head and neck, liver or kidney cancer.

V and J are TRBV9 and TRBJ2-1, with D perhaps matching TRBD2 (6 bases). The V gene's germline CDR1 is SGDLS and CDR2 YYNGEE. This CDR3 is 14 amino acids long. With 6 bases removed from V and 0 bases from J, the gap between germline ends came to 10 bases. CDR3 coding DNA: TGTGCCAGCACCCGGGACTTCTCCTACAATGAGCAGTTCTTC. Translation gives CASTRDFSYNEQFF.

This clone came up a few times. The rearrangement uses TRBV15 and TRBJ2-7; D is unclear. The ends were cut back, 7 bases at V and 6 bases at J, with 16 bases in the middle. There are 13 residues in the CDR3. Looked up from germline, CDR1 is LNHNV and CDR2 is YYDKDF (reference sequence). The CDR3 protein is CATNNALPCEQYF. The CDR3 bases are TGTGCCACCAACAATGCCCTACCCTGCGAGCAGTACTTC.

The rearrangement links TRBV7-2 to TRBJ1-4, with D perhaps matching TRBD1 (5 bases). In germline, CDR1 is SGHTA, CDR2 FQGNSA. Trimming shortened V by 1 base and J by 11 bases, and 14 bases separated the two germline ends. The CDR3 contains 14 residues. The CDR3 spells CASSLGGALEKLFF. The CDR3 DNA is TGTGCCAGCAGCTTAGGGGGCGCCCTGGAGAAACTGTTTTTT.

CDR3 protein: CASLSGGTDTQYF. As DNA, the CDR3 is TGTGCCAGTTTAAGCGGGGGCACAGATACGCAGTATTTT. The rearrangement joins TRBV7-9 to TRBJ2-3, with 7 positions matching TRBD2. This CDR3 is 13 amino acids long. Germline V gene sequence: CDR1 SEHNR, CDR2 FQNEAQ (reference sequence). The V gene end was trimmed by 9 bases and the J gene end by 1 base; junction bases not matched to a gene: 4.

The J gene is TRBJ1-5, the V gene TRBV7-9; 10 bases line up with TRBD1. This CDR3 has 17 residues. Germline lookup yields CDR1 SEHNR and CDR2 FQNEAQ (reference sequence). With 3 bases clipped from V and 0 bases from J, the junction kept 5 bases outside the gene matches. This CDR3 is CASSFWTGGYSNQPQHF. In DNA form, the CDR3 reads TGTGCCAGCAGCTTCTGGACAGGGGGTTATAGCAATCAGCCCCAGCATTTT.

The chain employs TRBV9 and TRBJ1-1, with 7 nucleotides matching TRBD1. The CDR3 totals 13 residues. Germline V gives CDR1 SGDLS, CDR2 YYNGEE. J lost 0 bases, V lost 6 bases, and 2 bases had no gene match. The CDR3 DNA is TGTGCCAGCACCCAGGGGGTGAACACTGAAGCTTTCTTT. Encoded protein: CASTQGVNTEAFF.

The chain joins TRBV7-2 to TRBJ1-2; D uncertain. The ends were cut back, 4 bases at V and 6 bases at J, with 15 bases in the middle. Germline assignment: CDR1 SGHTA and CDR2 FQGNSA. The CDR3 totals 14 residues. The CDR3, as DNA: TGTGCCAGCAGCTCGAGAAGGCCCCTAGATGGCTACACCTTC. This gives the protein CASSSRRPLDGYTF.

V and J are TRBV7-3 and TRBJ2-3; D ambiguous. Between the trimmed V and J ends, which lost 1 base and 3 bases, there was a span of 11 bases. This CDR3 has 15 amino acids. The germline CDR1 and CDR2 sequences are SGHTA and FQGTGA. The DNA of the CDR3 is TGTGCCAGCAGCTTAATGGGATTCATTACAGATACGCAGTATTTT. Protein: CASSLMGFITDTQYF.

Only one count was recorded for this clone. The DNA is left out, because the CDR3 cannot be placed on it with certainty; the CDR3 is given as TCRdb lists it. This chain joins TRBV21-1 and TRBJ1-3. TRBV21-1 is deemed a pseudogene. The CDR3 spans 16 amino acids, including both terminal residues. CDR3 sequence reads: CASSFWGKGTGNTIYF.

This clone was counted a single time. This chain links TRBV6-5 with TRBJ1-2; no clear D. Trimming stripped 4 bases from V and 7 bases from J, with 10 bases between. The CDR3 is 12 residues long. Germline loops: CDR1 MNHEY, CDR2 SVGAGI. Written as DNA, the CDR3 is TGTGCCAGCAGTTCCCTATGGGTTGGCTACACCTTC. It translates to CASSSLWVGYTF.

The V gene is TRBV7-3, the J gene TRBJ2-3, with D possibly being TRBD2 (5 bases). Deletions cut 0 bases from V and 2 bases from J, with 6 bases between. Germline V gives CDR1 SGHTA, CDR2 FQGTGA. The CDR3 covers 14 residues. CDR3 sequence reads: CASSLTRDTDTQYF. CDR3 nucleotide sequence: TGTGCCAGCAGCTTAACGAGGGACACAGATACGCAGTATTTT.

The J gene is TRBJ1-2, the V gene TRBV4-2; the match to TRBD1 covers 8 bases. From germline, CDR1 is LGHNA and CDR2 YNFKEQ. The CDR3 is 12 amino acids. The V gene end was trimmed by 1 base and the J gene end by 10 bases; junction bases not matched to a gene: 2. CDR3 loop: CASSQVQGDYTF. The CDR3 DNA follows: TGTGCCAGCAGCCAAGTACAGGGGGACTACACCTTC.

The gene calls are TRBV5-1 and TRBJ2-7, with 12 bases lining up with TRBD2. After removal of 4 bases from V and 10 bases from J, the junction contained 9 bases not matched to a gene. Germline values: CDR1 SGHRS, CDR2 YFSETQ. This CDR3 is 14 amino acids long. The CDR3 DNA sequence: TGCGCCAGCAGCATGGACCTAGCGGGAGGGCCACAGTACTTC. It encodes CASSMDLAGGPQYF.

This chain connects TRBV12-5 to TRBJ2-2; maybe TRBD2 (7 bases). The CDR3 contains 17 residues. The V gene's germline CDR1 is LGHNT and CDR2 FRNRAP. The V end was cut by 4 bases, the J end by 5 bases, with 20 bases between. CDR3: CASGSGAGARGTGELFF. In nucleotides, the CDR3 is TGTGCTAGTGGTTCGGGCGCGGGGGCGCGTGGGACCGGGGAGCTGTTTTTT. The variable domain in full, with the rest retrieved from reference TRBV12-5 and TRBJ2-2, is DARVTQTPRHKVTEMGQEVTMRCQPILGHNTVFWYRQTMMQGLELLAYFRNRAPLDDSGMPKDRFSAEMPDATLATLKIQPSEPRDSAVYFCASGSGAGARGTGELFFGEGSRLTVL.

On this clone: Its ends do not fully match the called genes, so a read error is possible. The gene calls are TRBV20-1 and TRBJ1-2; D is possibly TRBD1 (5 bases). The germline gives CDR1 DFQATT, CDR2 SNEGSKA (reference sequence). The CDR3 is 10 residues long. The CDR3 region is CSALDTLRVF. The CDR3 coding sequence is TGCAGTGCGCTGGACACCCTTCGAGTCTTC.

This clone showed up just a few times. The rearrangement joins TRBV7-9 to TRBJ1-5; a weak D match, TRBD1 (5 bases). The CDR3 extends over 15 amino acids. Germline values: CDR1 SEHNR, CDR2 FQNEAQ (reference sequence). Trimming shortened V by 5 bases and J by 4 bases, and 15 bases separated the two germline ends. In nucleotides, the CDR3 is TGTGCCAGCAGCGCAGCCGGGGCAGTTAATCAGCCCCAGCATTTT. It yields the protein CASSAAGAVNQPQHF.

V gene TRBV7-2 combines with J gene TRBJ1-3; tentatively, D is TRBD1 (6 bases). V shed 5 bases and J shed 4 bases, with 15 bases lying between them. The CDR3 is made up of 15 amino acids. The V gene's germline CDR1 is SGHTA and CDR2 FQGNSA. The CDR3 coding sequence is TGTGCCAGCAGCCCTAGACAGGTGGGAGGAAACACCATATATTTT. Translating gives CASSPRQVGGNTIYF.

This chain links TRBV7-9 with TRBJ1-2; TRBD1 might be the D (5 bases). Germline V gives CDR1 SEHNR, CDR2 FQNEAQ (reference sequence). Trimming took off 3 bases at V and 4 bases at J, with 21 bases between the two ends. CDR3 length equals 17 residues. The CDR3 region is CASSFKGRGQGGYGYTF. CDR3 coding DNA: TGTGCCAGCAGCTTCAAAGGTCGGGGCCAGGGAGGCTATGGCTACACCTTC.

The chain uses TRBV11-3 and TRBJ2-7, with D unclear. Between the trimmed V and J ends, which lost 0 bases and 4 bases, there was a span of 13 bases. The CDR3 is 15 amino acids. Germline loops: CDR1 SGHNT, CDR2 YENEEA. CDR3 nucleotides: TGTGCCAGCAGCTTAGATTTGGTCACATTGTACGAGCAGTACTTC. Translation gives CASSLDLVTLYEQYF. The full variable domain, with the rest looked up from reference TRBV11-3 and TRBJ2-7, is EAGVVQSPRYKIIEKKQPVAFWCNPISGHNTLYWYLQNLGQGPELLIRYENEEAVDDSQLPKDRFSAERLKGVDSTLKIQPAELGDSAVYLCASSLDLVTLYEQYFGPGTRLTVT.

V gene TRBV6-5 combines with J gene TRBJ2-5, with unresolved D. The CDR3 has 11 residues. V was trimmed by 7 bases and J by 1 base, leaving 4 bases between them. The V gene's germline CDR1 is MNHEY and CDR2 SVGAGI. The CDR3 coding sequence is TGTGCCAGCACCTTCCAAGAGACCCAGTACTTC. As protein: CASTFQETQYF.

This clone appeared once. The chain joins TRBV18 to TRBJ1-1; D is ambiguous. V was pared by 3 bases and J by 3 bases, with 14 bases between. Germline V gene sequence: CDR1 KGHSH, CDR2 LQKENI. The length of the CDR3 is 15 residues. The chain's CDR3 is CASSPKPPQDTEAFF. CDR3 coding DNA: TGTGCCAGCTCACCGAAACCTCCCCAGGACACTGAAGCTTTCTTT. The whole variable domain, remainder taken from reference TRBV18 and TRBJ1-1, is NAGVMQNPRHLVRRRGQEARLRCSPMKGHSHVYWYRQLPEEGLKFMVYLQKENIIDESGMPKERFSAEFPKEGPSILRIQQVVRGDSAAYFCASSPKPPQDTEAFFGQGTRLTVV.

This sequence joins TRBV7-3 and TRBJ1-1; weak D call: TRBD1 (5 bases). V gave up 1 base and J gave up 0 bases, with 9 bases separating them. Germline V gene sequence: CDR1 SGHTA, CDR2 FQGTGA. This CDR3 is built from 15 residues. The CDR3 nucleotides read TGTGCCAGCAGCTTAAGCGGGGGAGTGAACACTGAAGCTTTCTTT. This codes for CASSLSGGVNTEAFF.

V usage is TRBV18 and J usage is TRBJ1-1; D ambiguous. This CDR3 spans 14 amino acids. Trimming cost V 3 bases and J 0 bases, with 8 bases left between them. Germline CDR1 KGHSH, CDR2 LQKENI. CDR3 sequence reads: CASSPDLVNTEAFF. For the CDR3, the DNA is TGTGCCAGCTCACCTGACTTGGTGAACACTGAAGCTTTCTTT. Full variable domain (outside the CDR3, taken from reference TRBV18 and TRBJ1-1): NAGVMQNPRHLVRRRGQEARLRCSPMKGHSHVYWYRQLPEEGLKFMVYLQKENIIDESGMPKERFSAEFPKEGPSILRIQQVVRGDSAAYFCASSPDLVNTEAFFGQGTRLTVV.

The rearrangement joins TRBV18 to TRBJ2-2, with TRBD1 identical over 9 bases. Germline V gives CDR1 KGHSH, CDR2 LQKENI. CDR3 length: 17 residues. The junction had 10 bases not matched to a gene; V was cut back by 1 base and J by 7 bases. This CDR3 reads CASSPLQGASVGGELFF. CDR3 sequence (DNA): TGTGCCAGCTCACCACTACAGGGGGCCTCGGTTGGCGGGGAGCTGTTTTTT.